Shown below are 9 T cell receptor beta chains from a single sample sequenced in a study of blood T cell repertoires in COVID-19. Only in-frame clones appear in the TCRdb table, and some are missing; sequencing was by immunoSEQ multiplex PCR. The sample contains approximately 220,000 clones, around 82% of which appear only once. The sample comprised peripheral blood. Source of these receptors: a woman in her thirties who had recovered from COVID-19.

J is TRBJ2-5 and V is TRBV9; 16 bases map to TRBD2. The V gene's germline CDR1 is SGDLS and CDR2 YYNGEE. Trimming removed 0 bases from V and 4 bases from J; junction bases left unmatched: 6. This CDR3 is 18 amino acids long. CDR3 sequence: CASSVGGTSGRAGETQYF. CDR3 coding DNA: TGTGCCAGCAGCGTAGGAGGGACTAGCGGGAGGGCCGGAGAGACCCAGTACTTC.

The V gene is TRBV27, the J gene TRBJ1-1; 10 bases are a match to TRBD1. V was clipped by 5 bases and J by 10 bases; unmatched bases: 7. From germline, CDR1 is MNHEY and CDR2 SMNVEV (reference sequence). The CDR3 is 13 residues long. CDR3 DNA sequence: TGTGCCAGCAGTCACGACAGGGGGCGGGTAGCTTTCTTT. It specifies CASSHDRGRVAFF.

DNA for the CDR3: TGTGCCAGCAGTCCCCGGACAGAAGAGACCCAGTACTTC. Protein: CASSPRTEETQYF. V usage is TRBV28 and J usage is TRBJ2-5; weak D call: TRBD1 (6 bases). Germline values: CDR1 MDHEN, CDR2 SYDVKM. The CDR3 consists of 13 residues. The V and J ends lost 5 bases and 3 bases respectively, with 10 bases between them.

This clone was detected once. The chain carries TRBV27 and TRBJ2-7, with 7 bases matching TRBD2. With 2 bases clipped from V and 0 bases from J, the junction kept 1 base outside the gene matches. Germline values: CDR1 MNHEY, CDR2 SMNVEV (reference sequence). This CDR3 region has 14 residues. In DNA form, the CDR3 reads TGTGCCAGCAGTTTACTAGCGGCCTCCTACGAGCAGTACTTC. Residues: CASSLLAASYEQYF.

The CDR3 protein is CASSPGPVTGSYEQYF. DNA for the CDR3: TGCGCCAGCAGCCCCGGGCCCGTGACAGGGTCCTACGAGCAGTACTTC. The rearrangement links TRBV5-1 to TRBJ2-7; 7 bases map to TRBD1. The V and J ends lost 4 bases and 1 base, in that order; junction bases with no gene match: 11. CDR1 and CDR2 from the germline V gene are SGHRS and YFSETQ. The CDR3 is 16 residues long.

The chain couples TRBV6-1 to TRBJ1-5; a weak D match, TRBD1 (6 bases). Germline values: CDR1 MNHNS, CDR2 SASEGT. This CDR3 spans 14 amino acids. V was clipped by 0 bases and J by 7 bases, with 10 bases between them. In DNA form, the CDR3 reads TGTGCCAGCAGTGAAGCTTGGGGGCGACAGCCCCAGCATTTT. Its protein is CASSEAWGRQPQHF.

This clone has only a few counts. This chain links TRBV29-1 with TRBJ2-7; TRBD2 agrees at 8 bases. J gave up 10 bases and V 5 bases, and 10 bases lay outside the gene matches. This CDR3 is 12 amino acids long. The V gene's germline CDR1 is SQVTM and CDR2 ANQGSEA. In DNA, the CDR3 is TGCAGCGTTCTAGCGGGCTCGTTCGATCAGTACTTC. Protein: CSVLAGSFDQYF.

The rearrangement links TRBV28 to TRBJ1-2; 7 nucleotides line up with TRBD1. Per the germline V gene, CDR1 is MDHEN and CDR2 is SYDVKM. The CDR3 sequence is 12 residues long. After removal of 6 bases from V and 8 bases from J, the junction contained 6 bases not matched to a gene. The CDR3: CASRPTGHGYTF. DNA for the CDR3: TGTGCCAGCAGACCGACAGGGCACGGCTACACCTTC.

The V call is TRBV5-1, the J call TRBJ2-3; no firm D call. The germline gives CDR1 SGHRS, CDR2 YFSETQ. With 0 bases removed from V and 5 bases from J, the gap between germline ends came to 10 bases. The CDR3 runs 14 residues. CDR3 in DNA: TGCGCCAGCAGCTTGGAACTAAATAAAGATACGCAGTATTTT. Protein sequence: CASSLELNKDTQYF.